The clone carrying this T cell receptor beta chain has a handful of counts. The antigen is not known. A read error may produce the germline difference seen at one junction end. Germline V lookup: CDR1 LGHNT, CDR2 FRNRAP. The CDR3 is 18 residues long. This sample is part of a study of metastatic and nonmetastatic thyroid tumors. About the study: The authors compared repertoires across blood and tumor or nodule tissue from malignant and benign thyroid patients.

Thyroid surgery was performed in patients who had received no treatment beforehand. Under the authors' procedure: Between-group CDR3 differences, defined by clinicopathological status, yielded a distant-metastasis classifier for papillary thyroid cancer. TCRdb re-called the PCR reads through MiXCR. It is TCRdb's table, rather than the study itself, that gives the V and J calls and clone size. Here the sample spans about 69,000 clones, more than 13% being singletons. Study-level points and caveats: Versus benign nodules, malignant thyroid tumors reportedly had significantly higher TCR beta diversity, in blood and tumor.

What was sequenced was blood. The chain joins TRBV12-5 to TRBJ2-2, with D possibly being TRBD1 or TRBD2 (7 bases each). The sequence derives from a male donor with papillary thyroid cancer or a benign thyroid nodule (not recorded which). Some clones in this sample may be carry-over from other donors' samples. The CDR3 loop reads CASVLVLGQIAGTGELFF. CDR3 coding DNA: TGTGCTAGTGTTTTGGTCCTGGGACAGATAGCGGGTACCGGGGAGCTGTTTTTT. The whole variable domain, remainder taken from reference TRBV12-5 and TRBJ2-2, is DARVTQTPRHKVTEMGQEVTMRCQPILGHNTVFWYRQTMMQGLELLAYFRNRAPLDDSGMPKDRFSAEMPDATLATLKIQPSEPRDSAVYFCASVLVLGQIAGTGELFFGEGSRLTVL.